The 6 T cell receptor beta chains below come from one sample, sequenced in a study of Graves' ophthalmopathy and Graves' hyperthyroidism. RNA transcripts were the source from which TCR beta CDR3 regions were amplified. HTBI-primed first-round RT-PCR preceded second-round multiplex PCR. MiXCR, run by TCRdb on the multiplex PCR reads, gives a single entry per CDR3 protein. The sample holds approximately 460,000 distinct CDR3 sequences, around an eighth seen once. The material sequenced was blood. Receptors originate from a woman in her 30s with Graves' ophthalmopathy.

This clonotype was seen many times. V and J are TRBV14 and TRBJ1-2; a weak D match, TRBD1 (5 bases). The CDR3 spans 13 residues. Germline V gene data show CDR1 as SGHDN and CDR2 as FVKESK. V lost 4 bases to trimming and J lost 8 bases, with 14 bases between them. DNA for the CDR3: TGTGCCAGCAGCCGGGACGGCGGCTACGGCTACACCTTC. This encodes CASSRDGGYGYTF.

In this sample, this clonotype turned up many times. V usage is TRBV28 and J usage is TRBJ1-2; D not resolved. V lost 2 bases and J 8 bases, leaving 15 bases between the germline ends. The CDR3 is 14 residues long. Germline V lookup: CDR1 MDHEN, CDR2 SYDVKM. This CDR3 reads CASSLPSEPRGYTF. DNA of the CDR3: TGTGCCAGCAGTTTACCCTCGGAGCCCCGAGGCTACACCTTC.

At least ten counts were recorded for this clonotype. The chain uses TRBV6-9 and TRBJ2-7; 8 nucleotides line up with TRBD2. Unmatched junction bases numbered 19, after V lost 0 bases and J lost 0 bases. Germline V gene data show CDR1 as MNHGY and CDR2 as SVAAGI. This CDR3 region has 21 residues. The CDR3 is CASSYSGRGVNKGRISYEQYF. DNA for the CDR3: TGTGCCAGCAGTTATTCCGGGAGGGGCGTAAACAAGGGGAGGATCTCCTACGAGCAGTACTTC.

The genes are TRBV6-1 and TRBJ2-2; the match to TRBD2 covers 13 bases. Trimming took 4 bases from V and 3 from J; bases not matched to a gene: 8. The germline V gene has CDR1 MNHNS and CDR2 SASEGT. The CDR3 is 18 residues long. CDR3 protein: CASSVRLAGGRDTGELFF. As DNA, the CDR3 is TGTGCCAGCAGTGTAAGACTAGCGGGGGGCCGGGACACCGGGGAGCTGTTTTTT.

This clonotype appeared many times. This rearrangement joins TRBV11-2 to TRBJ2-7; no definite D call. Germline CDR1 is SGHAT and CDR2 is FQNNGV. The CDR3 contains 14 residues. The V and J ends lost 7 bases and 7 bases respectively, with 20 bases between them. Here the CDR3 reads CASTITSHGWEQYF. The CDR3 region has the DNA TGTGCCAGCACCATAACGTCCCACGGCTGGGAGCAGTACTTC.

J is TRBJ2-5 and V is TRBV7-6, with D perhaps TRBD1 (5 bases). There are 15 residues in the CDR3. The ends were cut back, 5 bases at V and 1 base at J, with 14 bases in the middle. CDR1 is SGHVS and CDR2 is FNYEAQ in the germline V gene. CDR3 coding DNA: TGTGCCAGCAGCCACCGTTATAGGGGCCAAGAGACCCAGTACTTC. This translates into CASSHRYRGQETQYF.